This section outlines one T cell receptor beta chain sequence together with its context. Its target is not known. V shed 3 bases and J 7 bases; nucleotides not matched to a gene: 15. Germline loops: CDR1 MNHEY, CDR2 SMNVEV (reference sequence). CDR3 length: 18 amino acids. Sequencing used immunoSEQ multiplex PCR; TCRdb keeps in-frame clones, though not all of them. Here the sample spans under 8,000 clones, 86% being singletons. Blood specimens came from baseline, cycle 4 day 1, and cycle 7 day 1. This sample is drawn from a study of OX40 agonist ivuxolimab in advanced cancers. Study-wide findings and caveats: Some nonresponders likewise displayed low normalized T-cell clonal expansion.

This clonotype originated in an adult with an advanced solid tumor such as melanoma, head and neck, liver or kidney cancer. Sequencing was performed on CD4+ or CD8+ T cells sorted from blood, taken in a trial of the OX40 agonist ivuxolimab. The rearrangement links TRBV27 to TRBJ1-6; TRBD1 aligns across 7 bases. CDR3 protein: CASSLEGAGLAGNSPLHF. The CDR3 coding sequence is TGTGCCAGCAGTTTGGAGGGGGCCGGCTTAGCGGGAAATTCACCCCTCCACTTT.